Included here is one T cell receptor (beta chain) sequence, with context. This sample is drawn from a study of T cells in Graves' hyperthyroidism and ophthalmopathy. The CDR3 is 16 amino acids. V was shortened by 6 bases and J by 2 bases, with 20 bases between the two germline ends. Germline V CDR1 and CDR2: MNHNS, SASEGT. Amplification of TCR beta CDR3 regions used RNA as the template. The primer set for the first-round RT-PCR of the TCR CDR3 was HTBI. TCRdb independently ran MiXCR on the multiplex PCR reads; one entry per CDR3 protein. The sample has about 380,000 distinct CDR3 sequences, less than 15% seen once. Exclusions: uncontrolled infection, other autoimmune disease, pregnancy, lactation. Progressors' blood was drawn at hyperthyroidism diagnosis, before ophthalmopathy symptoms. The authors took PBMCs from roughly 10 ml fresh peripheral blood.

The clonotype comes from a man aged 25-45 years with Graves' hyperthyroidism that later progressed to Graves' ophthalmopathy. The sequencing sample was made of blood. The V gene is TRBV6-1, the J gene TRBJ2-7, with TRBD1 as a possible D gene (5 bases). CDR3 nucleotide sequence: TGTGCCAGCAGCCCCATCGGACACCAGATCACCTACGAGCAGTACTTC. It translates to CASSPIGHQITYEQYF.